The 32 T cell receptor beta chains reported below all come from one sample, sequenced in a study of T cell responses to AZD1222 COVID-19 vaccine (dated by TCRdb to the early 2020s). Library construction relied on the immunoSEQ multiplex PCR assay. TCRdb took over this immuneACCESS table, retaining in-frame rearrangements with V and J assigned. Such tables are incomplete; in checked studies, under half of the missing clones stem from an unresolved V gene, and the remainder is unexplained. The sample table contains about 120,000 clones; only one count was recorded for around nine tenths of them. The ten largest account for roughly 2.4% of the sample. According to the study, the label for this sample's time point signals: baseline before first vaccination. The sample here was peripheral blood, taken on day 0 of AZD1222 vaccination. These receptors were taken from an adult in good health.

The gene calls are TRBV27 and TRBJ1-6, with D possibly matching TRBD1 (5 bases). This CDR3 is built from 18 residues. Germline V lookup: CDR1 MNHEY, CDR2 SMNVEV (reference sequence). Trimming shortened V by 0 bases and J by 0 bases, and 12 bases separated the two germline ends. CDR3 amino acids: CASSLSWGLSSYNSPLHF. The DNA for the CDR3 is TGTGCCAGCAGTTTATCTTGGGGGTTGAGCTCCTATAATTCACCCCTCCACTTT.

The chain carries TRBV20-1 and TRBJ2-3; no reliable D call. The CDR3 sequence is 11 residues long. CDR1 is DFQATT and CDR2 is SNEGSKA in the germline V gene (reference sequence). V lost 3 bases to trimming and J lost 6 bases, with 7 bases between them. CDR3 bases: TGCAGTGCTAGGGTTCTTGATACGCAGTATTTT. Protein: CSARVLDTQYF.

V usage is TRBV28 and J usage is TRBJ2-1, with D perhaps matching TRBD2 (5 bases). V was pared by 6 bases and J by 7 bases, with 10 bases between. Germline-derived CDR1 and CDR2 are MDHEN and SYDVKM. This CDR3 contains 12 residues. The CDR3 reads CASSPRRNEQFF. As DNA, the CDR3 is TGTGCCAGCAGCCCCAGGAGGAATGAGCAGTTCTTC.

This sequence joins TRBV4-2 and TRBJ2-7; D might be TRBD1 (6 bases). Looked up from germline, CDR1 is LGHNA and CDR2 is YNFKEQ. Trimming shortened V by 0 bases and J by 0 bases, and 15 bases separated the two germline ends. The CDR3 totals 17 residues. Written as DNA, the CDR3 is TGTGCCAGCAGCCAAGATATTGGTAGGGGGAGCTCCTACGAGCAGTACTTC. Translated, it gives CASSQDIGRGSSYEQYF.

The chain joins TRBV1 to TRBJ1-2; TRBD1, as called in the table, went unchecked against the DNA. TRBV1 is flagged as a pseudogene. This CDR3 has 18 residues. CDR3 in DNA: TGCACCAGCAGCCAAGAGGGACAGGGCGTCCTAGCTAACTATGGCTACACCTTC. Translating gives CTSSQEGQGVLANYGYTF.

CDR3 in DNA: TGTGCCTGGAGCCCGCCGCCGGGGAGACCTTACTCAGATACGCAGTATTTT. Residues: CAWSPPPGRPYSDTQYF. The chain joins TRBV30 to TRBJ2-3; D perhaps matches TRBD2 (5 bases). CDR3 length equals 17 residues. V lost 3 bases, J lost 4 bases, and 23 bases lay in between. Germline V gene sequence: CDR1 GTSNPN, CDR2 SVGIG (reference sequence).

This clone has just one count. The chain is built from TRBV27 and TRBJ2-3, with 8 bases matching TRBD2. This CDR3 spans 16 amino acids. Germline V gene sequence: CDR1 MNHEY, CDR2 SMNVEV (reference sequence). J gave up 1 base and V 6 bases, and 9 bases lay outside the gene matches. CDR3 loop: CASSRQRESRTDTQYF. CDR3 sequence (DNA): TGTGCCAGCAGCCGACAGCGGGAGTCTCGCACAGATACGCAGTATTTT.

The chain uses TRBV11-2 and TRBJ1-1; 7 positions agree with TRBD1. The J segment lost 10 bases and the V segment lost 0 bases, leaving 8 bases of the junction unmatched. The CDR3 length is 14 residues. Germline CDR1 and CDR2: SGHAT and FQNNGV. The CDR3 DNA follows: TGTGCCAGCAGCTTAGATCCCGACAGGGCGGGAGCTTTCTTT. Its protein product is CASSLDPDRAGAFF.

The V call is TRBV14, the J call TRBJ2-7; possible D gene TRBD1, 6 bases. The CDR3 runs to 15 residues. Germline CDR1 reads SGHDN; CDR2 reads FVKESK. The V gene lost 0 bases and the J gene lost 1 base, with 10 bases spanning the gap. The CDR3, as DNA: TGTGCCAGCAGCCAAGATGTCGGACAGTCCTACGAGCAGTACTTC. Its protein product is CASSQDVGQSYEQYF. Full variable domain (rest looked up from reference TRBV14 and TRBJ2-7): EAGVTQFPSHSVIEKGQTVTLRCDPISGHDNLYWYRRVMGKEIKFLLHFVKESKQDESGMPNNRFLAERTGGTYSTLKVQPAELEDSGVYFCASSQDVGQSYEQYFGPGTRLTVT.

The rearrangement uses TRBV7-6 and TRBJ1-1; D unclear. The germline V gene has CDR1 SGHVS and CDR2 FNYEAQ. V lost 5 bases, J lost 6 bases, and 13 bases lay in between. The CDR3 extends over 13 amino acids. CDR3 region: CASSLSDGSEAFF. In nucleotides, the CDR3 is TGTGCCAGCAGCCTATCGGACGGGTCTGAAGCTTTCTTT.

The chain couples TRBV5-1 to TRBJ2-7; 8 nucleotides agree with TRBD2. V dropped 4 bases and J dropped 2; count of bases not matched to a gene: 5. Germline V CDR1 and CDR2: SGHRS, YFSETQ. CDR3 length equals 14 residues. The CDR3 DNA follows: TGCGCCAGCAGCATTAGCGGGGCCGCCTACGAGCAGTACTTC. Translated: CASSISGAAYEQYF. Full variable domain (outside the CDR3, taken from reference TRBV5-1 and TRBJ2-7): KAGVTQTPRYLIKTRGQQVTLSCSPISGHRSVSWYQQTPGQGLQFLFEYFSETQRNKGNFPGRFSGRQFSNSRSEMNVSTLELGDSALYLCASSISGAAYEQYFGPGTRLTVT.

This chain joins TRBV28 and TRBJ1-1; a possible D gene is TRBD1 (5 bases). The CDR3 loop spans 16 amino acids. Trimming cost V 1 base and J 3 bases, with 15 bases left between them. The germline V gene encodes CDR1 MDHEN and CDR2 SYDVKM. This chain's CDR3 is CASSLSSNRGDTEAFF. CDR3 in DNA: TGTGCCAGCAGTTTATCCTCCAACCGGGGGGACACTGAAGCTTTCTTT.

Relative to its sample, this clone is medium-sized (0.01 to 0.1%). The chain employs TRBV24-1 and TRBJ2-1; 12 bases fit TRBD2. V was clipped by 0 bases and J by 8 bases; unmatched bases: 4. This CDR3 region has 16 residues. Per germline, CDR1 KGHDR and CDR2 SFDVKD. The CDR3 here is CATSDLGLAGMDEQFF. DNA for the CDR3: TGTGCCACCAGTGATTTGGGACTAGCGGGAATGGATGAGCAGTTCTTC.

The chain is built from TRBV19 and TRBJ1-2; the D gene is possibly TRBD1 (5 bases). The germline CDR1 and CDR2 sequences are LNHDA and SQIVND (reference sequence). Trimming cost V 3 bases and J 5 bases, with 10 bases left between them. The CDR3 is 13 residues long. CDR3 DNA sequence: TGTGCCAGTAGTATGGGACTGAGGTATGGCTACACCTTC. It yields the protein CASSMGLRYGYTF.

Turning to this clone: The junction shows a germline mismatch at one end, possibly a read error. This rearrangement joins TRBV5-6 to TRBJ1-2; D not resolved. The CDR3 loop spans 13 amino acids. Germline V gene sequence: CDR1 SGHDT, CDR2 YYEEEE. The CDR3 loop is CAGSLNGLYGYTF. The CDR3 DNA sequence: TGTGCCGGCAGCTTGAATGGGCTTTATGGCTACACCTTC.

V gene TRBV2 combines with J gene TRBJ1-5; possible D gene TRBD1, 5 bases. V lost 6 bases and J lost 3, with 12 bases in between. Germline CDR1 SNHLY, CDR2 FYNNEI. CDR3 length equals 14 residues. The CDR3 protein is CASRGGSNNQPQHF. DNA for the CDR3: TGTGCCAGCAGGGGGGGTTCAAACAATCAGCCCCAGCATTTT.

The chain carries TRBV19 and TRBJ2-1; 13 bases match TRBD2. Germline V CDR1 and CDR2: LNHDA, SQIVND (reference sequence). V was pared by 2 bases and J by 7 bases, with 5 bases of the junction left unmatched. The CDR3 is 16 residues long. The CDR3 sequence: CASSITGTSGINEQFF. The CDR3 DNA follows: TGTGCCAGTAGTATAACCGGGACTAGCGGGATAAATGAGCAGTTCTTC.

The chain recombines TRBV6-5 with TRBJ2-1; possibly TRBD2 for D (5 bases). V was trimmed by 4 bases and J by 9 bases, leaving 13 bases between them. Germline values: CDR1 MNHEY, CDR2 SVGAGI. This CDR3 has 13 amino acids. For the CDR3, the DNA is TGTGCCAGCAGTTTATCTAGCACGGGTGAGCAGTTCTTC. As protein: CASSLSSTGEQFF.

V and J are TRBV19 and TRBJ2-2; D is uncertain. Germline CDR1 reads LNHDA; CDR2 reads SQIVND (reference sequence). Trimming pared 6 bases from V and 7 bases from J, leaving 12 bases between. The CDR3 consists of 13 residues. The CDR3 sequence is CASSLFGFGELFF. The CDR3 region has the DNA TGTGCCAGTAGCTTATTTGGTTTCGGGGAGCTGTTTTTT.

The V gene is TRBV9, the J gene TRBJ1-2; a possible D gene is TRBD1 (6 bases). CDR3 length: 15 residues. Germline CDR1 SGDLS, CDR2 YYNGEE. The V and J ends lost 2 bases and 4 bases respectively, with 15 bases between them. CDR3 residues: CASSVAPGVFYGYTF. In nucleotides, the CDR3 is TGTGCCAGCAGCGTGGCCCCAGGGGTGTTCTATGGCTACACCTTC. The full variable domain, completed using reference TRBV9 and TRBJ1-2, is DSGVTQTPKHLITATGQRVTLRCSPRSGDLSVYWYQQSLDQGLQFLIQYYNGEERAKGNILERFSAQQFPDLHSELNLSSLELGDSALYFCASSVAPGVFYGYTFGSGTRLTVV.

This rearrangement joins TRBV19 to TRBJ2-5; D remains unclear. This CDR3 is 13 amino acids long. CDR1 and CDR2 (germline): LNHDA, SQIVND (reference sequence). V was cut by 5 bases and J by 1 base, with 8 bases left in between. The CDR3 loop is CASSPRIQETQYF. The CDR3 DNA reads TGTGCCAGTAGTCCCCGGATCCAAGAGACCCAGTACTTC.

The chain recombines TRBV29-1 with TRBJ2-3; 7 positions agree with TRBD2. The germline V gene has CDR1 SQVTM and CDR2 ANQGSEA. The CDR3 has 14 residues. V dropped 3 bases and J dropped 0; count of bases not matched to a gene: 3. For the CDR3, the DNA is TGCAGCGTTGACGGGGGGTTAAGCACAGATACGCAGTATTTT. Protein product: CSVDGGLSTDTQYF.

The table lists this clone with a count of one. The identical CDR3 is also encoded by other nucleotide sequences in the sample. The V call is TRBV5-1, the J call TRBJ2-5; no clear D. Trimming removed 4 bases from V and 2 bases from J, with 3 bases in between. This CDR3 region has 11 residues. Germline V gene lookup returns CDR1 SGHRS and CDR2 YFSETQ. CDR3 region: CASSAQETQYF. The CDR3 region has the DNA TGCGCCAGCAGCGCGCAAGAGACCCAGTACTTC.

Only one count was recorded for this clone. This sequence joins TRBV7-2 and TRBJ2-2; TRBD1 might be the D (7 bases). CDR3 length: 15 residues. In germline, CDR1 is SGHTA, CDR2 FQGNSA. The V end was cut by 6 bases, the J end by 8 bases, with 19 bases between. The DNA of the CDR3 is TGTGCCAGCAGGCGGGACAGCCCCGCCGTTGGGGAGCTGTTTTTT. Protein product: CASRRDSPAVGELFF.

The chain is built from TRBV6-4 and TRBJ1-1; D not certain. Germline-derived CDR1 and CDR2 are MRHNA and SNTAGT. The V gene lost 4 bases and the J gene lost 2 bases, with 8 bases spanning the gap. There are 13 residues in the CDR3. CDR3 sequence: CASSVQLNTEAFF. CDR3 nucleotide sequence: TGTGCCAGCAGTGTACAGCTAAACACTGAAGCTTTCTTT.

The rearrangement uses TRBV6-6 and TRBJ1-2, with TRBD1 as a possible D gene (6 bases). CDR1 is MNHNY, CDR2 SVGAGI, per germline (reference sequence). This CDR3 has 14 residues. V was shortened by 3 bases and J by 4 bases, with 12 bases between the two germline ends. The chain's CDR3 is CASSYSGEGYGYTF. CDR3 bases: TGTGCCAGCAGTTATTCAGGGGAGGGCTATGGCTACACCTTC.

The rearrangement joins TRBV24-1 to TRBJ2-3; TRBD1 is a possible D gene (6 bases). Germline values: CDR1 KGHDR, CDR2 SFDVKD. The CDR3 covers 14 residues. V shed 9 bases and J shed 0 bases, with 12 bases lying between them. Here the CDR3 reads CATSGTPSTDTQYF. CDR3 sequence (DNA): TGTGCCACCTCCGGGACACCGAGCACAGATACGCAGTATTTT.

The chain uses TRBV19 and TRBJ2-3, with TRBD1 matching 8 bases. Germline V lookup: CDR1 LNHDA, CDR2 SQIVND (reference sequence). V dropped 4 bases and J dropped 6; count of bases not matched to a gene: 12. The CDR3 totals 16 residues. The CDR3 sequence is CASSNPAMTGADTQYF. Here the CDR3 DNA reads TGTGCCAGTAGTAACCCCGCAATGACAGGGGCCGATACGCAGTATTTT.

The V gene is TRBV19, the J gene TRBJ1-1; no definite D call. Trimming left V 3 bases short and J 0 bases short, with 8 bases between. CDR3 length equals 14 residues. Looked up from germline, CDR1 is LNHDA and CDR2 is SQIVND (reference sequence). CDR3 amino acids: CASSMSSMNTEAFF. The CDR3 DNA reads as TGTGCCAGTAGTATGTCCTCCATGAACACTGAAGCTTTCTTT.

This clone was recorded a few times. CDR3 amino acids: CASSLSRGDRQGRSGANVLTF. CDR3 nucleotides: TGTGCCAGCAGTTTATCCAGGGGCGACAGGCAGGGGCGCTCTGGGGCCAACGTCCTGACTTTC. This rearrangement joins TRBV27 to TRBJ2-6; tentatively, D is TRBD1 (6 bases). V lost 0 bases, J lost 0 bases, and 21 bases lay in between. This CDR3 has 21 amino acids. Germline V gene sequence: CDR1 MNHEY, CDR2 SMNVEV (reference sequence).

The gene calls are TRBV18 and TRBJ1-2; a weak D match, TRBD1 (5 bases). The germline CDR1 and CDR2 sequences are KGHSH and LQKENI. V was pared by 2 bases and J by 3 bases, with 10 bases between. CDR3 size: 14 residues. Here the CDR3 reads CASSPSGGDYGYTF. CDR3 DNA: TGTGCCAGCTCACCAAGTGGGGGGGACTATGGCTACACCTTC.

The chain links TRBV19 to TRBJ1-5; D is ambiguous. This CDR3 has 15 amino acids. The V end was cut by 4 bases, the J end by 2 bases, with 12 bases between. Per the germline V gene, CDR1 is LNHDA and CDR2 is SQIVND (reference sequence). CDR3 sequence reads: CASSTLHEGNQPQHF. CDR3 nucleotide sequence: TGTGCCAGTAGTACCCTACACGAGGGCAATCAGCCCCAGCATTTT.